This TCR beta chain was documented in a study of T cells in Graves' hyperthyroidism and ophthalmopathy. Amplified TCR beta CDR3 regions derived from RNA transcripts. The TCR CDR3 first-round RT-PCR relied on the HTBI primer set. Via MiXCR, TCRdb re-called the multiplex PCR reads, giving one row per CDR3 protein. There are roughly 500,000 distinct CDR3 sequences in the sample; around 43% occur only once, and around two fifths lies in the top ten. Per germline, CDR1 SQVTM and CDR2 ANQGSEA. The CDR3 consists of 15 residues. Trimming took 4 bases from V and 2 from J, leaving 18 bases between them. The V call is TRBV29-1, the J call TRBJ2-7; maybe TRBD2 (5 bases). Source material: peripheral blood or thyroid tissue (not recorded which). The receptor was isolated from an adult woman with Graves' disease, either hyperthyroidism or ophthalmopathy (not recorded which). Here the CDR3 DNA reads TGCAGCGTTGTTCAGGTTGCGGGCAAGACCTACGAGCAGTACTTC. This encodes CSVVQVAGKTYEQYF.